The TCR beta chain under discussion was sequenced for a study of spatial heterogeneity in lung cancer. On the study more broadly: There were 72 donors, all of them untreated patients with early-stage non-small cell lung cancer. Where present, follow-up PBMC were sequenced a median of roughly two years after resection. Among detected sequences, beta-chain ones consistently exceeded alpha-chain ones in number. There were, on average, more than ten raw-read appearances for each unique TCR and UMI combination.

This clonotype has a single count. Being off target in a library aimed at alpha chains, this beta chain has a size of little meaning. MiXCR, run by TCRdb on the 5' RACE reads, gives a single entry per CDR3 protein. The repertoire holds about 3,200 distinct CDR3 sequences, with approximately 50% as singletons. CDR1 is LGHNA, CDR2 YSLEER, per germline. The germline V and J ends were trimmed by 0 bases and 5 bases, with 11 bases remaining between them. This CDR3 is 16 amino acids long. Time point noted: blood at routine non-recurrence follow-up after resection. The chain has TRBV4-3 and TRBJ1-6; no clear D gene. This sequence was found in a male donor with early-stage non-small cell lung cancer. Here the sequenced sample was PBMCs, taken at follow-up. In DNA form, the CDR3 reads TGCGCCAGCAGCCAAGATGGGCGGGGAAATAATTCACCCCTCCACTTT. Encoded protein: CASSQDGRGNNSPLHF.